The 29 T cell receptor beta chains listed next were all sequenced from one sample in a study of beta chain features in type 1 diabetes. Overall study results and limits: Within each of all four CD4+ subsets, Type 1 diabetes patients had TCRB CDR3s that were moderately but significantly shorter.

Their specific antigens are unknown. The study reverse transcribed the entire isolated RNA, so it sequenced expressed TCRB transcripts. Assay: immunoSEQ multiplex PCR; the TCRdb copy retains only in-frame clones and omits some. The sample lists some 250,000 clones, about 15% occurring once. The sample comprised naive CD4+ T cells from blood. The receptors derive from a man aged 25-40 years with type 1 diabetes.

The V and J genes are TRBV19 and TRBJ2-7, with D unresolved. CDR3 length: 13 amino acids. CDR1 and CDR2 (germline): LNHDA, SQIVND (reference sequence). V lost 0 bases to trimming and J lost 3 bases, with 6 bases between them. The CDR3: CASSIELNYEQYF. CDR3 in DNA: TGTGCCAGTAGTATAGAACTCAACTACGAGCAGTACTTC. Using reference TRBV19 and TRBJ2-7 for the parts outside the CDR3, the full variable domain is DGGITQSPKYLFRKEGQNVTLSCEQNLNHDAMYWYRQDPGQGLRLIYYSQIVNDFQKGDIAEGYSVSREKKESFPLTVTSAQKNPTAFYLCASSIELNYEQYFGPGTRLTVT.

This clone came up a few times. This chain connects TRBV2 to TRBJ1-6; D perhaps matches TRBD1 (5 bases). Between the trimmed V and J ends, which lost 1 base and 7 bases, there was a span of 8 bases. The CDR3 length is 14 residues. Germline V gene sequence: CDR1 SNHLY, CDR2 FYNNEI. The CDR3 region is CASSEERGNSPLHF. In DNA, the CDR3 is TGTGCCAGCAGTGAAGAACGGGGGAATTCACCCCTCCACTTT.

Concerning this clone itself: Different DNA sequences within this sample yield the same CDR3. The rearrangement links TRBV5-1 to TRBJ2-1, with 10 bases fitting TRBD2. CDR1 and CDR2 (germline): SGHRS, YFSETQ. V shed 0 bases and J 0 bases; nucleotides not matched to a gene: 0. The CDR3 length is 16 residues. In DNA, the CDR3 is TGCGCCAGCAGCTTGGTAGCGGGAGGCTCCTACAATGAGCAGTTCTTC. Translation gives CASSLVAGGSYNEQFF.

This clone has a single count. The chain is built from TRBV7-9 and TRBJ2-5; D uncertain. Trimming removed 3 bases at V and 3 bases at J, with 17 bases between. This CDR3 is built from 16 residues. Germline CDR1 SEHNR, CDR2 FQNEAQ (reference sequence). CDR3 region: CASSFPLPRLKETQYF. The CDR3 coding sequence is TGTGCCAGCAGCTTTCCCTTACCGAGGTTAAAAGAGACCCAGTACTTC.

In the case of this clone: Different DNA sequences within this sample yield the same CDR3. V is TRBV14 and J is TRBJ2-1, with 9 bases that match TRBD2. J gave up 4 bases and V 4 bases, and 2 bases lay outside the gene matches. Germline loops: CDR1 SGHDN, CDR2 FVKESK. The CDR3 extends over 14 amino acids. The CDR3 loop reads CASSPGLAYNEQFF. Written as DNA, the CDR3 is TGTGCCAGCAGCCCCGGACTAGCGTACAATGAGCAGTTCTTC.

The chain uses TRBV11-2 and TRBJ2-1; D unresolved. Germline V gene data show CDR1 as SGHAT and CDR2 as FQNNGV. This CDR3 spans 13 amino acids. The V end was cut by 5 bases, the J end by 3 bases, with 8 bases between. CDR3 bases: TGTGCCAGCAGCGATATTAGCTACAATGAGCAGTTCTTC. This sequence encodes CASSDISYNEQFF. The complete variable domain, with remaining parts taken from reference TRBV11-2 and TRBJ2-1, reads EAGVAQSPRYKIIEKRQSVAFWCNPISGHATLYWYQQILGQGPKLLIQFQNNGVVDDSQLPKDRFSAERLKGVDSTLKIQPAKLEDSAVYLCASSDISYNEQFFGPGTRLTVL.

The rearrangement joins TRBV4-2 to TRBJ1-2, with TRBD1 matching over 7 bases. This CDR3 comprises 17 residues. The ends lost 1 base at V and 1 base at J; junction bases unmatched: 9. CDR1 is LGHNA and CDR2 is YNFKEQ in the germline V gene. CDR3 nucleotides: TGTGCCAGCAGCCAAGCCCCCGGACAGGAAATTAACTATGGCTACACCTTC. It translates to CASSQAPGQEINYGYTF.

This clone was counted only a few times. This sequence joins TRBV10-3 and TRBJ2-1; D unclear. Per germline, CDR1 ENHRY and CDR2 SYGVKD. The ends were cut back, 7 bases at V and 13 bases at J, with 5 bases in the middle. This CDR3 contains 8 residues. The CDR3 DNA is TGTGCCATCACTAAACAGTTCTTC. Its protein product is CAITKQFF.

This clone was found a few times. The chain combines TRBV9 with TRBJ2-3; 10 bases are shared with TRBD2. The V and J ends lost 4 bases and 5 bases, in that order; junction bases with no gene match: 7. The CDR3 length is 15 residues. Germline CDR1 is SGDLS and CDR2 is YYNGEE. CDR3 sequence reads: CASSTSGGAKDTQYF. The CDR3 DNA follows: TGTGCCAGCAGCACAAGCGGGGGGGCCAAAGATACGCAGTATTTT.

The CDR3 reads CASSLTGGRNTQYF. In DNA, the CDR3 is TGTGCCAGCAGCTTAACGGGGGGGCGGAATACGCAGTATTTT. The chain joins TRBV7-2 to TRBJ2-3; 8 bases match TRBD2. The ends lost 2 bases at V and 7 bases at J; junction bases unmatched: 5. The CDR3 length is 14 residues. Germline V gene data show CDR1 as SGHTA and CDR2 as FQGNSA. Using reference TRBV7-2 and TRBJ2-3 for the parts outside the CDR3, the full variable domain is GAGVSQSPSNKVTEKGKDVELRCDPISGHTALYWYRQSLGQGLEFLIYFQGNSAPDKSGLPSDRFSAERTGGSVSTLTIQRTQQEDSAVYLCASSLTGGRNTQYFGPGTRLTVL.

V and J are TRBV11-3 and TRBJ2-1; perhaps TRBD2 as D (5 bases). Germline CDR1 and CDR2: SGHNT and YENEEA. The CDR3 length is 14 residues. The germline V and J ends were trimmed by 6 bases and 2 bases, with 11 bases remaining between them. CDR3 residues: CASSQGGAYNEQFF. The DNA of the CDR3 is TGTGCCAGCAGTCAAGGAGGCGCCTACAATGAGCAGTTCTTC.

The chain carries TRBV6-5 and TRBJ2-7, with 10 bases matching TRBD1. There are 14 residues in the CDR3. V lost 6 bases to trimming and J lost 3 bases; unmatched junction nucleotides: 5. In germline, CDR1 is MNHEY, CDR2 SVGAGI. Here the CDR3 reads CASSQTGGRYEQYF. In DNA, the CDR3 is TGTGCCAGCAGCCAGACAGGGGGCCGCTACGAGCAGTACTTC.

The chain joins TRBV18 to TRBJ2-3; D not resolved. Deletions cut 0 bases from V and 4 bases from J, with 11 bases between. Germline V gives CDR1 KGHSH, CDR2 LQKENI. The CDR3 spans 15 residues. The CDR3 spells CASSPPTNYADTQYF. The CDR3 DNA follows: TGTGCCAGCTCACCACCCACGAACTATGCAGATACGCAGTATTTT.

This clone was seen more than once but under ten times. This chain connects TRBV6-1 to TRBJ1-1; the D gene is possibly TRBD1 (6 bases). CDR1 and CDR2 (germline): MNHNS, SASEGT. V dropped 6 bases and J dropped 6 bases, with 20 bases sitting between them. This CDR3 has 15 amino acids. The CDR3 DNA is TGTGCCAGCAGGCCAGGGGTCGGCTTTTTGGCTGAAGCTTTCTTT. Residues: CASRPGVGFLAEAFF.

V and J are TRBV27 and TRBJ1-6; D remains unclear. V lost 5 bases, J lost 6 bases, and 14 bases lay in between. This CDR3 is built from 15 residues. Germline V gene lookup returns CDR1 MNHEY and CDR2 SMNVEV (reference sequence). CDR3 nucleotides: TGTGCCAGCAGTCCCAGCGGGTTTGGTAATTCACCCCTCCACTTT. Protein product: CASSPSGFGNSPLHF.

The J gene is TRBJ2-3, the V gene TRBV19; 10 bases agree with TRBD1. This CDR3 spans 18 amino acids. Germline CDR1 reads LNHDA; CDR2 reads SQIVND (reference sequence). J was trimmed by 0 bases and V by 3 bases; bases with no gene match: 9. This chain's CDR3 is CASSIRRQGASSTDTQYF. For the CDR3, the DNA is TGTGCCAGTAGTATTAGGAGACAGGGGGCGTCTAGCACAGATACGCAGTATTTT. The variable domain in full, with the rest retrieved from reference TRBV19 and TRBJ2-3, is DGGITQSPKYLFRKEGQNVTLSCEQNLNHDAMYWYRQDPGQGLRLIYYSQIVNDFQKGDIAEGYSVSREKKESFPLTVTSAQKNPTAFYLCASSIRRQGASSTDTQYFGPGTRLTVL.

This clone was found a few times. DNA for the CDR3: TGCAGCGCTAAGGGGGGGGGATACGAGCAGTACTTC. Its translation is CSAKGGGYEQYF. The rearrangement links TRBV29-1 to TRBJ2-7, with D possibly matching TRBD2 (7 bases). Germline V CDR1 and CDR2: SQVTM, ANQGSEA. The length of the CDR3 is 12 residues. Between the trimmed V and J ends, which lost 7 bases and 4 bases, there was a span of 14 bases.

V and J are TRBV19 and TRBJ1-2; 7 nucleotides match TRBD1. The CDR3 extends over 14 amino acids. Germline V CDR1 and CDR2: LNHDA, SQIVND (reference sequence). Trimming cost V 9 bases and J 8 bases; bases outside gene matches: 15. CDR3 nucleotide sequence: TGTGCCAGCGCTCGGCCAGGGGGTTTTCAAGGCTACACCTTC. Translation: CASARPGGFQGYTF. Combining the CDR3 with reference TRBV19 and TRBJ1-2 gives the whole variable domain DGGITQSPKYLFRKEGQNVTLSCEQNLNHDAMYWYRQDPGQGLRLIYYSQIVNDFQKGDIAEGYSVSREKKESFPLTVTSAQKNPTAFYLCASARPGGFQGYTFGSGTRLTVV.

The DNA of the CDR3 is TGCGCCAGCAGCCCGGGACTTCTTAGCACAGATACGCAGTATTTT. It translates to CASSPGLLSTDTQYF. The J gene is TRBJ2-3, the V gene TRBV5-1; D is perhaps TRBD2 (6 bases). The germline V gene encodes CDR1 SGHRS and CDR2 YFSETQ. The germline V and J ends were trimmed by 4 bases and 0 bases, with 12 bases remaining between them. The CDR3 is made up of 15 amino acids.

This clone turned up a few times. The rearrangement joins TRBV5-1 to TRBJ1-1, with 8 bases aligning to TRBD1. CDR3 length: 19 residues. Germline V CDR1 and CDR2: SGHRS, YFSETQ. After removal of 7 bases from V and 0 bases from J, the junction contained 20 bases not matched to a gene. CDR3 sequence: CASCSGSVDRDLMNTEAFF. In nucleotides, the CDR3 is TGCGCCAGCTGTTCCGGGTCCGTGGACAGGGACCTAATGAACACTGAAGCTTTCTTT.

This clone was counted between two and nine times. The chain combines TRBV9 with TRBJ2-5, with a weak D call TRBD2 (6 bases). This CDR3 has 14 amino acids. CDR1 and CDR2 (germline): SGDLS, YYNGEE. Trimming shortened V by 0 bases and J by 4 bases, and 10 bases separated the two germline ends. CDR3 DNA sequence: TGTGCCAGCAGCGTAGCACTAGCAGGAGAGACCCAGTACTTC. Its protein product is CASSVALAGETQYF.

This clone has a handful of counts. This chain uses TRBV28 with TRBJ1-2, with 7 bases that match TRBD1. The ends lost 5 bases at V and 2 bases at J; junction bases unmatched: 2. Looked up from germline, CDR1 is MDHEN and CDR2 is SYDVKM. This CDR3 region has 13 residues. The CDR3 sequence: CASSPQGNYGYTF. In DNA form, the CDR3 reads TGTGCCAGCAGTCCACAGGGGAACTATGGCTACACCTTC.

In its sample, this clone was seen a few times. CDR3 region: CAWSALRSGTGQETQYF. The CDR3, as DNA: TGTGCCTGGAGTGCCCTTCGTAGCGGCACGGGGCAAGAGACCCAGTACTTC. The V and J genes are TRBV30 and TRBJ2-5, with a tentative D call TRBD2 (6 bases). Germline CDR1 GTSNPN, CDR2 SVGIG (reference sequence). CDR3 size: 17 residues. V lost 1 base, J lost 2 bases, and 20 bases lay in between.

J is TRBJ2-7 and V is TRBV2, with TRBD1 as a possible D gene (8 bases). V lost 6 bases, J lost 3 bases, and 15 bases lay in between. Germline values: CDR1 SNHLY, CDR2 FYNNEI. The CDR3 loop spans 14 amino acids. The CDR3 DNA follows: TGTGCCAGCAGCCTACAGGGGGAGGGCTACGAGCAGTACTTC. Protein: CASSLQGEGYEQYF.

The chain has TRBV4-1 and TRBJ2-3; TRBD2 aligns across 12 bases. The trim removed 1 base at V and 3 bases at J, leaving 5 bases unmatched. The germline CDR1 and CDR2 sequences are MGHRA and YSYEKL. The CDR3 is made up of 17 amino acids. The CDR3 nucleotides read TGCGCCAGCAGCCAAGGAAGCCTAGCGGGAGGGACAGATACGCAGTATTTT. It yields the protein CASSQGSLAGGTDTQYF.

This chain joins TRBV7-2 and TRBJ1-1, with a weak D call TRBD1 (6 bases). CDR3 size: 17 residues. The V gene's germline CDR1 is SGHTA and CDR2 FQGNSA. Trimming removed 5 bases at V and 1 base at J, with 20 bases between. The CDR3 sequence is CASSPDRPLVGNTEAFF. As DNA, the CDR3 is TGTGCCAGCAGCCCGGACAGACCTCTGGTAGGGAACACTGAAGCTTTCTTT.

This clone has just a few counts. Other DNA sequences in the same sample also yield this CDR3. The chain combines TRBV5-1 with TRBJ1-1; 11 nucleotides match TRBD1. The germline V gene has CDR1 SGHRS and CDR2 YFSETQ. This CDR3 is built from 14 residues. V shed 3 bases and J 4 bases; nucleotides not matched to a gene: 2. Written as DNA, the CDR3 is TGCGCCAGCAGCTGGGGACAGGGGGGCACTGAAGCTTTCTTT. Its protein is CASSWGQGGTEAFF.

The rearrangement links TRBV19 to TRBJ1-5; D is uncertain. CDR3 length equals 14 residues. The germline V gene encodes CDR1 LNHDA and CDR2 SQIVND (reference sequence). Trimming cost V 6 bases and J 3 bases, with 12 bases left between them. Written as DNA, the CDR3 is TGTGCCAGTAGATTGGGCGTAGACAATCAGCCCCAGCATTTT. Translated, it gives CASRLGVDNQPQHF.

To note about this clone: The sample holds other DNA sequences that translate to the same CDR3. The rearrangement links TRBV7-8 to TRBJ2-7; 10 nucleotides line up with TRBD2. With V trimmed by 1 base and J by 1 base, 1 base remained unmatched. Germline CDR1 is SGHVS and CDR2 is FQNEAQ. This CDR3 spans 15 amino acids. The chain's CDR3 is CASSLGTSGSYEQYF. The CDR3 DNA sequence: TGTGCCAGCAGCTTAGGGACTAGCGGATCCTACGAGCAGTACTTC.